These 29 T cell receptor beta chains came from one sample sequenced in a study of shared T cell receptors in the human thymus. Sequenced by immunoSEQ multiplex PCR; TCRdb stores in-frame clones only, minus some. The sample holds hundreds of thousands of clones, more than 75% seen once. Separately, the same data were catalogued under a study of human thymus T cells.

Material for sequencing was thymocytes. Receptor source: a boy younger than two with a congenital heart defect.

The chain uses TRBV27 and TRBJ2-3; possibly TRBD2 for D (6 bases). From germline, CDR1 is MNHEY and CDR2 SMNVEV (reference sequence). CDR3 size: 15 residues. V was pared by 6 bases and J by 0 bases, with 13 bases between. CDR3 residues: CASSPPGLSTDTQYF. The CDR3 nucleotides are TGTGCCAGCAGCCCTCCGGGACTTAGCACAGATACGCAGTATTTT.

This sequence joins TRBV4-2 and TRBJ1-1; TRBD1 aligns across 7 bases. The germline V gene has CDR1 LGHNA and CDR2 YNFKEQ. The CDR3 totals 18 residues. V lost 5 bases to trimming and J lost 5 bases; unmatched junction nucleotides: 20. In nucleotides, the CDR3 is TGTGCCAGCAGCTTGGGCGCCCCAAGTGGACAGGATGATACTGAAGCTTTCTTT. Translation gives CASSLGAPSGQDDTEAFF.

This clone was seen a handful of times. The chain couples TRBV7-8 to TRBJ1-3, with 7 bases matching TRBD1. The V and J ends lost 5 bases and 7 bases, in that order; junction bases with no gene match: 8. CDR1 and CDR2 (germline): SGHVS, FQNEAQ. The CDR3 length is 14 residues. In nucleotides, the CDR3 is TGTGCCAGCAGCCCCCAGGGGGGCCCGAACACCATATATTTT. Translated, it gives CASSPQGGPNTIYF.

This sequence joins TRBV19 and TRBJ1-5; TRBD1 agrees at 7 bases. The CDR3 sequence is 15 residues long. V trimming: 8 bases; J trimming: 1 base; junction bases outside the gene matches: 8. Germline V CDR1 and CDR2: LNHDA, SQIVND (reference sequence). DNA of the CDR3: TGTGCCAGTGGGACAGAGCGTAGGAGCAATCAGCCCCAGCATTTT. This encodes CASGTERRSNQPQHF.

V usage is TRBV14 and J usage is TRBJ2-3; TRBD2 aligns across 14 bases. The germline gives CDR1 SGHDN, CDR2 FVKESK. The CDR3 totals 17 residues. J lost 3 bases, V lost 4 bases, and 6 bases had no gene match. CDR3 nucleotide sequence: TGTGCCAGCAGCCCGGGACTAGCGGGGGATACTACAGATACGCAGTATTTT. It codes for CASSPGLAGDTTDTQYF.

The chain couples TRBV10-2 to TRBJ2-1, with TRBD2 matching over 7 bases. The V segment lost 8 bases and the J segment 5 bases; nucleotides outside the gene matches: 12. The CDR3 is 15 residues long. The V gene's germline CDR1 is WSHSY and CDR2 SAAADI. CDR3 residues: CASGVGSGPNNEQFF. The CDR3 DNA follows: TGCGCCAGCGGAGTTGGTAGCGGGCCGAACAATGAGCAGTTCTTC.

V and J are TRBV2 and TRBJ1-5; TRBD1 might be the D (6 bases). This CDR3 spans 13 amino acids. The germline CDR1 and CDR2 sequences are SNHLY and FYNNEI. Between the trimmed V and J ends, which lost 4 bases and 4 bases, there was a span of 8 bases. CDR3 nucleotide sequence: TGTGCCAGCAGTGCTCAGGGGAATCAGCCCCAGCATTTT. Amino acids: CASSAQGNQPQHF.

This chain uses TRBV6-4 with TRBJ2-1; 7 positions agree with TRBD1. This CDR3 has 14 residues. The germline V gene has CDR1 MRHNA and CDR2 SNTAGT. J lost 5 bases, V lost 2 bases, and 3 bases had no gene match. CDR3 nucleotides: TGTGCCAGCAGTGACATGACAGGGAACAATGAGCAGTTCTTC. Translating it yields CASSDMTGNNEQFF.

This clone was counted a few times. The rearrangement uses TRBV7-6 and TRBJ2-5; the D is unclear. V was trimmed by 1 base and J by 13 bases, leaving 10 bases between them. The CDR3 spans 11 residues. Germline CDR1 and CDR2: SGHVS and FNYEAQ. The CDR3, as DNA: TGTGCCAGCAGCTTAGGTCCAAACACGTACTTC. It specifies CASSLGPNTYF.

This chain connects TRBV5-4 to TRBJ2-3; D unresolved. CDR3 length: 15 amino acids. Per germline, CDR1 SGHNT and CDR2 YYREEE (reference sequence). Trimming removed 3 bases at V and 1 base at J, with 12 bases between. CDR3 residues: CASSYAPGCTDTQYF. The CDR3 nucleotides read TGTGCCAGCAGCTATGCCCCAGGTTGCACAGATACGCAGTATTTT.

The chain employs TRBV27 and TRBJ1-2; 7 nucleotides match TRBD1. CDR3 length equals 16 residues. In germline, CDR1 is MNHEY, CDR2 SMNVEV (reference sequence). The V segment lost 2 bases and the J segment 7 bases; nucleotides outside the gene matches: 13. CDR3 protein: CASSLRQGVEILGYTF. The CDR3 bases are TGTGCCAGCAGTTTAAGACAGGGTGTCGAGATCCTTGGCTACACCTTC.

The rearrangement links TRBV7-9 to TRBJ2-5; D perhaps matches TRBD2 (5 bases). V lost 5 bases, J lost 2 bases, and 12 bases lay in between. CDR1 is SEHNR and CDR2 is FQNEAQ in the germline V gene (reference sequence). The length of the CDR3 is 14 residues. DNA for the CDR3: TGTGCCAGCAGCCTCCGGCGGGTTCAAGAGACCCAGTACTTC. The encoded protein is CASSLRRVQETQYF.

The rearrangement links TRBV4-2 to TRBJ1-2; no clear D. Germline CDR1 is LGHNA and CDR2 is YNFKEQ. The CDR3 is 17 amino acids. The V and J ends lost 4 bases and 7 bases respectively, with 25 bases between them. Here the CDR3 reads CASSRRLGGENGFGYTF. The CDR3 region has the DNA TGTGCCAGCAGCCGAAGATTGGGCGGGGAAAATGGGTTTGGCTACACCTTC.

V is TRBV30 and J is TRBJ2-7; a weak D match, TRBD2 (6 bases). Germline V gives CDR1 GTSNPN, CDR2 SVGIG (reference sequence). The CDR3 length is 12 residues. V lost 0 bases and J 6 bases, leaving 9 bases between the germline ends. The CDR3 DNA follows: TGTGCCTGGAGTGTACCCGGGAGCGAGCAGTACTTC. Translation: CAWSVPGSEQYF. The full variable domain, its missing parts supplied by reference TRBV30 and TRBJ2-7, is SQTIHQWPATLVQPVGSPLSLECTVEGTSNPNLYWYRQAAGRGLQLLFYSVGIGQISSEVPQNLSASRPQDRQFILSSKKLLLSDSGFYLCAWSVPGSEQYFGPGTRLTVT.

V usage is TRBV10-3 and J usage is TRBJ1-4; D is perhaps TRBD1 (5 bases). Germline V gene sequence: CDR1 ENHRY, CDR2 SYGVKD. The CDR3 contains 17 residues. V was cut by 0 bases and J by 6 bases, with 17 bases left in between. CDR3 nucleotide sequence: TGTGCCATCAGTGAGTCATTTCGGGGGGTTCTTCATGAAAAACTGTTTTTT. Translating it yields CAISESFRGVLHEKLFF.

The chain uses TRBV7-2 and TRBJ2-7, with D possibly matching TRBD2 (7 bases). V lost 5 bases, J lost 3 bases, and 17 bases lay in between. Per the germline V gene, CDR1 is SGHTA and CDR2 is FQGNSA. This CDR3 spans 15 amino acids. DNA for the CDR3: TGTGCCAGCAGCATGAGGGGGGGATTAATCTACGAGCAGTACTTC. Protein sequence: CASSMRGGLIYEQYF.

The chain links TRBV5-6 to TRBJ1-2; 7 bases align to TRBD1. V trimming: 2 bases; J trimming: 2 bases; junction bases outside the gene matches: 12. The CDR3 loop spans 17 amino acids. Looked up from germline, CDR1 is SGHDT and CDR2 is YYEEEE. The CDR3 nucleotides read TGTGCCAGCAGCTTTGGGCGACAGGGAAATTTCAACTATGGCTACACCTTC. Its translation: CASSFGRQGNFNYGYTF.

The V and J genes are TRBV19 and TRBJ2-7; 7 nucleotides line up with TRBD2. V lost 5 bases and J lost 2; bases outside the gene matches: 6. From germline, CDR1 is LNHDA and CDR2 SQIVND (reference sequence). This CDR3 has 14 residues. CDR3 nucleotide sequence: TGTGCCAGTAGTCCGGGGGGAAAACCCTACGAGCAGTACTTC. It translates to CASSPGGKPYEQYF.

CDR3 loop: CASSQPTSGREREQYF. The CDR3 DNA reads TGTGCCAGCAGCCAGCCGACTAGCGGGAGAGAAAGAGAGCAGTACTTC. The chain uses TRBV4-2 and TRBJ2-7; 12 nucleotides line up with TRBD2. The germline V gene encodes CDR1 LGHNA and CDR2 YNFKEQ. The CDR3 runs to 16 residues. V gave up 3 bases and J gave up 7 bases; unmatched junction bases: 10.

The CDR3 region is CASSDSRQDYEQYF. The DNA for the CDR3 is TGTGCCAGCAGTGACTCGAGACAGGACTACGAGCAGTACTTC. The chain couples TRBV6-4 to TRBJ2-7; D might be TRBD1 (6 bases). Per the germline V gene, CDR1 is MRHNA and CDR2 is SNTAGT. The CDR3 has 14 residues. The ends were cut back, 0 bases at V and 3 bases at J, with 9 bases in the middle.

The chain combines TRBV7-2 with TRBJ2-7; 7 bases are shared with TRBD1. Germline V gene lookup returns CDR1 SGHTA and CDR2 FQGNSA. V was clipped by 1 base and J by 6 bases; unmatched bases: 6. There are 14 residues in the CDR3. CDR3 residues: CASSLGQGSGEQYF. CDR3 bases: TGTGCCAGCAGCTTAGGACAGGGCTCCGGCGAGCAGTACTTC.

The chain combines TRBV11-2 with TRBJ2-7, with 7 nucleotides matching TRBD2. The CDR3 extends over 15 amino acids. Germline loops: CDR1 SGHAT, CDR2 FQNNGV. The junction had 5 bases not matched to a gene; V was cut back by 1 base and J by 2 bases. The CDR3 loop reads CASSLAREDPYEQYF. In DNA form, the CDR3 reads TGTGCCAGCAGCTTAGCTCGGGAGGACCCCTACGAGCAGTACTTC. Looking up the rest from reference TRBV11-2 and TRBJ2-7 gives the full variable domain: EAGVAQSPRYKIIEKRQSVAFWCNPISGHATLYWYQQILGQGPKLLIQFQNNGVVDDSQLPKDRFSAERLKGVDSTLKIQPAKLEDSAVYLCASSLAREDPYEQYFGPGTRLTVT.

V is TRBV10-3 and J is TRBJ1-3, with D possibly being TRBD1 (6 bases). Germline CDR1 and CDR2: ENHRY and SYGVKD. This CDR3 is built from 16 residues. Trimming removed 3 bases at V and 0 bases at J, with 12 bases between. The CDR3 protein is CAISDTRTVSGNTIYF. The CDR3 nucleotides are TGTGCCATCAGTGATACTCGGACAGTCTCTGGAAACACCATATATTTT.

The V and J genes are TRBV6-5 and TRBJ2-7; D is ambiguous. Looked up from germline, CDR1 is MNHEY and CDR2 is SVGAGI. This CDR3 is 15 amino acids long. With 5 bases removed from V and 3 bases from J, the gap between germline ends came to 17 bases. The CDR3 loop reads CASSRNSPPHYEQYF. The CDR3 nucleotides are TGTGCCAGCAGTCGAAACTCCCCCCCCCACTACGAGCAGTACTTC.

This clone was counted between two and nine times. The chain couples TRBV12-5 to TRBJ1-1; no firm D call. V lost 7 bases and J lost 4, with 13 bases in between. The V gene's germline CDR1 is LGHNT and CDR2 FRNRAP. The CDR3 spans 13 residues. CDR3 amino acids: CASAPERGTEAFF. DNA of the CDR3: TGTGCTAGTGCCCCGGAACGCGGCACTGAAGCTTTCTTT.

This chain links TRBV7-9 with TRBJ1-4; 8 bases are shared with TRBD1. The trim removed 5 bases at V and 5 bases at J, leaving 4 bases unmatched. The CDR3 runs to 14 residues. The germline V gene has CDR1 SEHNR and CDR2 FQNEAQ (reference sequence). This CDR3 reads CASSRDRKNEKLFF. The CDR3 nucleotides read TGTGCCAGCAGCCGGGACAGGAAAAATGAAAAACTGTTTTTT. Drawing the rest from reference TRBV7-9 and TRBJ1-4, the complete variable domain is DTGVSQNPRHKITKRGQNVTFRCDPISEHNRLYWYRQTLGQGPEFLTYFQNEAQLEKSRLLSDRFSAERPKGSFSTLEIQRTEQGDSAMYLCASSRDRKNEKLFFGSGTQLSVL.

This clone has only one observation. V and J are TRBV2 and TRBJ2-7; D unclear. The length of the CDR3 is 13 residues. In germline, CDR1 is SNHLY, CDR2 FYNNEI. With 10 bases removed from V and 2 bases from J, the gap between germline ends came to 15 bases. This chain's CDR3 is CATSWSVAYEQYF. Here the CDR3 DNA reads TGTGCCACCTCTTGGTCCGTAGCCTACGAGCAGTACTTC.

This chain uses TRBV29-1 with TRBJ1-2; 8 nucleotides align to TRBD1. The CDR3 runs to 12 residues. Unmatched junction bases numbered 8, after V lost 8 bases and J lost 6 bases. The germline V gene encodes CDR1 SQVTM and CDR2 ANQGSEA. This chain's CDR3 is CSSVRGRDGYTF. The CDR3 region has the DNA TGCAGCTCGGTCAGGGGGCGAGATGGCTACACCTTC.

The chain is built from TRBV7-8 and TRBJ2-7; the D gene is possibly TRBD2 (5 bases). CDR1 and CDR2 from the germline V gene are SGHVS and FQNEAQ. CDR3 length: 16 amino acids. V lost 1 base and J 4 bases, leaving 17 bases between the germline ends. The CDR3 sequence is CASSLGLGIATYEQYF. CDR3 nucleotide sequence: TGTGCCAGCAGCTTAGGGCTCGGGATAGCAACTTACGAGCAGTACTTC. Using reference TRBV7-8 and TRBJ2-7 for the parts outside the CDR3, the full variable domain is GAGVSQSPRYKVAKRGQDVALRCDPISGHVSLFWYQQALGQGPEFLTYFQNEAQLDKSGLPSDRFFAERPEGSVSTLKIQRTQQEDSAVYLCASSLGLGIATYEQYFGPGTRLTVT.